The 9 T cell receptor beta chains presented below share a single source sample, sequenced in a study of blood T cell repertoires in COVID-19. Produced via immunoSEQ multiplex PCR; TCRdb's table is partial and in-frame only. The sample yields around 43,000 clones, about nine tenths seen once. Specimen: peripheral blood. These receptors all stem from a human donor in a cohort sampled during active COVID-19.

The chain couples TRBV2 to TRBJ2-5, with a possible D match to TRBD2 (6 bases). Germline CDR1 is SNHLY and CDR2 is FYNNEI. The CDR3 sequence is 16 residues long. V was shortened by 6 bases and J by 5 bases, with 22 bases between the two germline ends. The CDR3: CASSPGGGQIGETQYF. The CDR3 bases are TGTGCCAGCAGCCCAGGCGGAGGGCAAATCGGGGAGACCCAGTACTTC.

The chain recombines TRBV7-9 with TRBJ2-2; the D gene is possibly TRBD1 (6 bases). Per the germline V gene, CDR1 is SEHNR and CDR2 is FQNEAQ (reference sequence). CDR3 length: 14 amino acids. V was trimmed by 4 bases and J by 5 bases, leaving 11 bases between them. The CDR3 DNA follows: TGTGCCAGCAGCTCAGGGGTTGAAACCGGGGAGCTGTTTTTT. This sequence encodes CASSSGVETGELFF.

This chain's CDR3 is CALMSTGQLNSPLHF. The CDR3 DNA reads TGTGCCCTGATGTCCACGGGACAGCTTAATTCACCCCTCCACTTT. The rearrangement joins TRBV30 to TRBJ1-6, with 7 bases lining up with TRBD1. The CDR3 is made up of 15 amino acids. CDR1 and CDR2 from the germline V gene are GTSNPN and SVGIG (reference sequence). Trimming at V came to 8 bases and at J to 6 bases, leaving 13 bases not matched to a gene.

The rearrangement links TRBV6-5 to TRBJ2-5; D remains unclear. The CDR3 has 14 residues. With 1 base removed from V and 0 bases from J, the gap between germline ends came to 6 bases. The V gene's germline CDR1 is MNHEY and CDR2 SVGAGI. CDR3: CASSYLVDQETQYF. The CDR3 nucleotides read TGTGCCAGCAGTTACTTGGTAGACCAAGAGACCCAGTACTTC.

The V call is TRBV3-1 (or the pseudogene TRBV3-2), the J call TRBJ2-1; D is perhaps TRBD2 (5 bases). Trimming shortened V by 5 bases and J by 8 bases, and 16 bases separated the two germline ends. CDR3 length: 14 residues. Germline V lookup: CDR1 LGHDT, CDR2 YNNKEL (reference sequence). The CDR3 bases are TGTGCCAGCAGCTCGGGCGCGGGTATTGATGAGCAGTTCTTC. This gives the protein CASSSGAGIDEQFF.

The genes are TRBV2 and TRBJ2-2; 12 nucleotides agree with TRBD2. Germline CDR1 reads SNHLY; CDR2 reads FYNNEI. The CDR3 runs 15 residues. Losses at the gene ends were 5 bases for V and 5 bases for J; bases not matched to a gene: 3. For the CDR3, the DNA is TGTGCCAGCAGTCTAGCGGGAGGGGGGACCGGGGAGCTGTTTTTT. This codes for CASSLAGGGTGELFF.

This chain connects TRBV19 to TRBJ2-7, with TRBD1 matching 8 bases. The ends lost 6 bases at V and 3 bases at J; junction bases unmatched: 4. The CDR3 extends over 13 amino acids. From germline, CDR1 is LNHDA and CDR2 SQIVND (reference sequence). The CDR3 DNA sequence: TGTGCCAGTAGGCAAGACAGGGGCTACGAGCAGTACTTC. Translating gives CASRQDRGYEQYF. The entire variable domain, with the rest obtained from reference TRBV19 and TRBJ2-7, is as follows: DGGITQSPKYLFRKEGQNVTLSCEQNLNHDAMYWYRQDPGQGLRLIYYSQIVNDFQKGDIAEGYSVSREKKESFPLTVTSAQKNPTAFYLCASRQDRGYEQYFGPGTRLTVT.

This chain uses TRBV5-1 with TRBJ2-1; D is ambiguous. There are 12 residues in the CDR3. The V and J ends lost 0 bases and 7 bases respectively, with 5 bases between them. Germline CDR1 is SGHRS and CDR2 is YFSETQ. The CDR3 loop reads CASSLGLNEQFF. The CDR3 coding sequence is TGCGCCAGCAGCTTGGGACTGAATGAGCAGTTCTTC.

The gene calls are TRBV4-1 and TRBJ2-5; tentative D call: TRBD1 (5 bases). CDR1 and CDR2 (germline): MGHRA, YSYEKL. Trimming removed 0 bases from V and 5 bases from J, with 13 bases in between. There are 15 residues in the CDR3. CDR3 DNA: TGCGCCAGCAGCCAAGATCCGAACCGACAGGAGACCCAGTACTTC. Translation gives CASSQDPNRQETQYF.